Following are 7 T cell receptor beta chains from one sample sequenced in a study of regulatory T cells in long-lasting Graves disease. HTBI primers from iRepertoire and Arm-PCR of CDR3 regions yielded the TCR beta libraries. TCRdb re-analysed the multiplex PCR reads in MiXCR, keeping a single row per CDR3 protein. The table shows roughly 500,000 distinct CDR3 sequences, with approximately 12% occurring only once. Time point noted: newly diagnosed GD, antithyroid drugs for less than 3 months. PBMC RNA was the source of the TCR library. The same specimen was also included in a second study, on T cells in Graves' hyperthyroidism and ophthalmopathy.

The input for sequencing was peripheral blood mononuclear cells (PBMCs), taken at new diagnosis, from a patient treated with antithyroid drugs. These receptors all stem from a man between 25 and 39 years old with Graves disease.

For this clonotype: It may be a read error: a sequence one base away is much more abundant. The V and J genes are TRBV28 and TRBJ1-2, with TRBD1 matching over 8 bases. This CDR3 has 13 residues. Trimming took 4 bases from V and 14 from J; bases not matched to a gene: 12. Germline V gene sequence: CDR1 MDHEN, CDR2 SYDVKM. CDR3 residues: CASSWRRAGGGTF. The DNA for the CDR3 is TGTGCCAGCAGTTGGCGTAGGGCAGGGGGCGGAACCTTC.

This clonotype was seen repeatedly, ten times or more. The chain employs TRBV11-2 and TRBJ2-7; weak D call: TRBD1 (6 bases). CDR3 size: 14 residues. Germline values: CDR1 SGHAT, CDR2 FQNNGV. Trimming removed 4 bases at V and 3 bases at J, with 13 bases between. CDR3 loop: CASSYSRGFYEQYF. The CDR3, as DNA: TGTGCCAGCAGCTATAGTAGGGGGTTCTACGAGCAGTACTTC.

The V call is TRBV5-1, the J call TRBJ2-2; D is perhaps TRBD2 (6 bases). There are 16 residues in the CDR3. Looked up from germline, CDR1 is SGHRS and CDR2 is YFSETQ. The ends were cut back, 2 bases at V and 0 bases at J, with 11 bases in the middle. In DNA form, the CDR3 reads TGCGCCAGCAGCTTATCCGGGACTCCGAACACCGGGGAGCTGTTTTTT. Translated: CASSLSGTPNTGELFF.

This clonotype was recorded many times. The chain is built from TRBV28 and TRBJ2-4, with D unresolved. CDR3 length: 15 amino acids. Germline CDR1 is MDHEN and CDR2 is SYDVKM. Trimming shortened V by 4 bases and J by 2 bases, and 12 bases separated the two germline ends. The CDR3 nucleotides read TGTGCCAGCAGTTCCCAACCGGGTTCCAAAAACATTCAGTACTTC. This codes for CASSSQPGSKNIQYF.

Many counts were recorded for this clonotype. This CDR3 is CSVKGGSGYEQYF. Here the CDR3 DNA reads TGCAGCGTTAAGGGGGGTTCGGGATACGAGCAGTACTTC. The chain is built from TRBV29-1 and TRBJ2-7, with D possibly called TRBD1 or TRBD2 (6 bases each). Germline CDR1 SQVTM, CDR2 ANQGSEA. Trimming removed 5 bases from V and 4 bases from J, with 15 bases in between. CDR3 length: 13 residues.

This clonotype was found a few times. The V gene is TRBV29-1, the J gene TRBJ2-5; D not certain. Trimming cost V 4 bases and J 0 bases, with 6 bases left between them. This CDR3 has 12 residues. CDR1 is SQVTM and CDR2 is ANQGSEA in the germline V gene. The CDR3 nucleotides are TGCAGCGTTGGGGGATACCAAGAGACCCAGTACTTC. Translating it yields CSVGGYQETQYF. The full variable domain, completed using reference TRBV29-1 and TRBJ2-5, is SAVISQKPSRDICQRGTSLTIQCQVDSQVTMMFWYRQQPGQSLTLIATANQGSEATYESGFVIDKFPISRPNLTFSTLTVSNMSPEDSSIYLCSVGGYQETQYFGPGTRLLVL.

This clonotype was detected a few times. The chain employs TRBV12-3 or TRBV12-4 and TRBJ2-3, with D hard to call. CDR3 length equals 12 residues. Trimming stripped 3 bases from V and 8 bases from J, with 9 bases between. This CDR3 reads CASSFLRATQYF. The CDR3 nucleotides read TGTGCCAGCAGTTTTCTTCGGGCTACGCAGTATTTT.